This is a list of T cell receptor beta chains from one sample in a study of blood T cell repertoires in COVID-19. TCRdb's table, derived via immunoSEQ multiplex PCR, lists solely in-frame clones and lacks some. The data contain approximately 50,000 clones, 75% to 90% of them singletons. Sequencing was performed on peripheral blood. The receptors come from a man aged 55 to 70 with acute or convalescent COVID-19. Each CDR3 is given with its conserved first and last residue. A D gene is named only where the DNA matches it firmly. Clone size, where shown, is once, few, many, or a class for clones that have expanded.

V	size	D	J	DNA	CDR3
TRBV10-3	NA	NA	TRBJ1-2	TGTGCCATCAGTGAGGGCAGCCAAGCGGGCTACACCTTC	CAISEGSQAGYTF
TRBV27	NA	TRBD1	TRBJ2-7	TGTGCCAGCAGTTTCCCGGGGACAGGAAGGCAGTACTTC	CASSFPGTGRQYF
TRBV4-2	NA	NA	TRBJ2-1	TGTGCCAGCAGCCAAGGTGTGGCGGAAACCAATGAGCAGTTCTTC	CASSQGVAETNEQFF
TRBV2	NA	TRBD1	TRBJ1-2	TGTGCCAGCAGTAGACAGGGGGCCTCCAACTATGGCTACACCTTC	CASSRQGASNYGYTF
TRBV15	NA	NA	TRBJ2-7	TGTGCCACCAGCGGGGGGTCAGGGTCGTACTCCTACGAGCAGTACTTC	CATSGGSGSYSYEQYF
TRBV2	NA	NA	TRBJ1-6	TGTGCCACCCACCAATCAGGGTATAATTCACCCCTCCACTTT	CATHQSGYNSPLHF
TRBV18	NA	TRBD2	TRBJ2-1	TGTGCCAGCTCACCTGGCCTAGCGGGTTACAATGAGCAGTTCTTC	CASSPGLAGYNEQFF
TRBV5-4	NA	TRBD2	TRBJ2-2	TGTGCCAGCTCCATAGGGACTAGCGGGGACACCGGGGAGCTGTTTTTT	CASSIGTSGDTGELFF
TRBV10-3	NA	TRBD2	TRBJ2-1	TGTGCCATCAGTGGGCCTAGCGGGAGGACGGGTGGTGACAATGAGCAGTTCTTC	CAISGPSGRTGGDNEQFF
TRBV27	NA	TRBD2	TRBJ2-5	TGTGCCAGCAGTTCTCCGGCTAGCGGACAAGAGACCCAGTACTTC	CASSSPASGQETQYF
TRBV4-2	once	TRBD2	TRBJ2-5	TGTGCCAGCAGTCGGACTAGCGGGGAGACCCAGTACTTC	CASSRTSGETQYF
TRBV7-2	NA	NA	TRBJ1-1	TGTGCCAGCAGCTTACTGGGGAGGGGGACTGAAGCTTTCTTT	CASSLLGRGTEAFF